One and the same sample provided the 29 T cell receptor beta chains below, sequenced in a study of shared clonotypes between healthy human individuals. Sequencing was performed with immunoSEQ multiplex PCR; in TCRdb, only in-frame clones are kept and a portion is missing. The table shows roughly 1.5 million clones, with about 98% occurring only once. The source material was naive CD4+ T cells sorted from blood. Stated subset: CD45RA+ positively selected. Receptors were obtained from a man aged 30-40 years in good health.

The chain joins TRBV18 to TRBJ2-5; tentative D call: TRBD2 (5 bases). There are 14 residues in the CDR3. Trimming took off 0 bases at V and 5 bases at J, with 10 bases between the two ends. Germline V gene sequence: CDR1 KGHSH, CDR2 LQKENI. CDR3 sequence: CASSPPEVGETQYF. CDR3 bases: TGTGCCAGCTCACCACCGGAGGTGGGGGAGACCCAGTACTTC. The full variable domain, in which reference TRBV18 and TRBJ2-5 provide the parts outside the CDR3, is NAGVMQNPRHLVRRRGQEARLRCSPMKGHSHVYWYRQLPEEGLKFMVYLQKENIIDESGMPKERFSAEFPKEGPSILRIQQVVRGDSAAYFCASSPPEVGETQYFGPGTRLLVL.

V and J are TRBV9 and TRBJ2-1, with unresolved D. Trimming cost V 0 bases and J 4 bases, with 8 bases left between them. Germline CDR1 and CDR2: SGDLS and YYNGEE. CDR3 length equals 14 residues. The CDR3 coding sequence is TGTGCCAGCAGCGTAGTCTCACAGTACAATGAGCAGTTCTTC. Encoded protein: CASSVVSQYNEQFF. Combining the CDR3 with reference TRBV9 and TRBJ2-1 gives the whole variable domain DSGVTQTPKHLITATGQRVTLRCSPRSGDLSVYWYQQSLDQGLQFLIQYYNGEERAKGNILERFSAQQFPDLHSELNLSSLELGDSALYFCASSVVSQYNEQFFGPGTRLTVL.

The chain is built from TRBV27 and TRBJ2-3; 15 bases line up with TRBD2. Germline V CDR1 and CDR2: MNHEY, SMNVEV (reference sequence). This CDR3 region has 16 residues. Losses at the gene ends were 4 bases for V and 5 bases for J; bases not matched to a gene: 4. Written as DNA, the CDR3 is TGTGCCAGCAGTTCACCGGGACTAGCGGGGGGAGATACGCAGTATTTT. Translation gives CASSSPGLAGGDTQYF.

The V call is TRBV5-1, the J call TRBJ1-5, with TRBD1 matching 7 bases. V was clipped by 2 bases and J by 3 bases; unmatched bases: 5. The CDR3 totals 15 residues. Germline V gene sequence: CDR1 SGHRS, CDR2 YFSETQ. CDR3 sequence reads: CASSLRGQLNQPQHF. In nucleotides, the CDR3 is TGCGCCAGCAGCTTAAGGGGACAGCTCAATCAGCCCCAGCATTTT.

The chain has TRBV27 and TRBJ1-1, with D possibly TRBD1 on 6 matching bases. Germline-derived CDR1 and CDR2 are MNHEY and SMNVEV (reference sequence). Trimming shortened V by 5 bases and J by 1 base, and 11 bases separated the two germline ends. The CDR3 covers 14 residues. The CDR3 spells CASSPPDRNTEAFF. CDR3 DNA: TGTGCCAGCAGTCCTCCGGACAGGAACACTGAAGCTTTCTTT.

This clone has just a few counts. V gene TRBV6-4 combines with J gene TRBJ2-1; D call uncertain. Germline-derived CDR1 and CDR2 are MRHNA and SNTAGT. The V end was cut by 2 bases, the J end by 2 bases, with 4 bases between. This CDR3 spans 13 amino acids. As DNA, the CDR3 is TGTGCCAGCAGTGACCCCCCCTACAATGAGCAGTTCTTC. Its translation: CASSDPPYNEQFF.

The count of this clone is one. The sample contains more than one DNA sequence encoding this CDR3. The chain employs TRBV5-1 and TRBJ2-7; weak D call: TRBD2 (5 bases). Trimming took off 0 bases at V and 1 base at J, with 8 bases between the two ends. This CDR3 comprises 14 residues. CDR1 is SGHRS, CDR2 YFSETQ, per germline. For the CDR3, the DNA is TGCGCCAGCAGCTTGGGGAGCGGTTCCTACGAGCAGTACTTC. It codes for CASSLGSGSYEQYF. Drawing the rest from reference TRBV5-1 and TRBJ2-7, the complete variable domain is KAGVTQTPRYLIKTRGQQVTLSCSPISGHRSVSWYQQTPGQGLQFLFEYFSETQRNKGNFPGRFSGRQFSNSRSEMNVSTLELGDSALYLCASSLGSGSYEQYFGPGTRLTVT.

The chain has TRBV23-1 and TRBJ2-7, with TRBD1 identical over 7 bases. TRBV23-1 is an open reading frame, and its role is uncertain. This CDR3 spans 14 amino acids. Losses at the gene ends were 0 bases for V and 6 bases for J; bases not matched to a gene: 5. CDR3 bases: TGCGCCAGCAGTCAATCGGACAGGTCGGGCGAGCAGTACTTC. Protein product: CASSQSDRSGEQYF.

This rearrangement joins TRBV28 to TRBJ2-2; perhaps TRBD1 as D (6 bases). Germline V gene sequence: CDR1 MDHEN, CDR2 SYDVKM. This CDR3 is 14 amino acids long. V lost 6 bases, J lost 2 bases, and 10 bases lay in between. CDR3 region: CASRGTPNTGELFF. The CDR3, as DNA: TGTGCCAGCAGGGGGACACCTAACACCGGGGAGCTGTTTTTT.

About this clone itself: Other DNA sequences in this sample translate to the same CDR3. V gene TRBV9 combines with J gene TRBJ2-1, with D unresolved. Per the germline V gene, CDR1 is SGDLS and CDR2 is YYNGEE. The CDR3 has 13 residues. Trimming cost V 0 bases and J 7 bases, with 8 bases left between them. The CDR3 reads CASSVVEGNEQFF. In DNA, the CDR3 is TGTGCCAGCAGCGTAGTGGAAGGAAATGAGCAGTTCTTC.

The chain joins TRBV5-4 to TRBJ2-3; 8 bases align to TRBD2. V dropped 4 bases and J dropped 4; count of bases not matched to a gene: 5. CDR1 SGHNT and CDR2 YYREEE come from the germline V gene (reference sequence). The CDR3 extends over 14 amino acids. The CDR3 loop is CASSQGLAPDTQYF. The CDR3 bases are TGTGCCAGCAGCCAAGGACTAGCCCCAGATACGCAGTATTTT.

This chain connects TRBV11-3 to TRBJ2-7; D unresolved. The V end lost 0 bases, the J end lost 5 bases, and 11 bases lay between the germline ends. This CDR3 is built from 14 residues. The germline V gene encodes CDR1 SGHNT and CDR2 YENEEA. CDR3 sequence reads: CASSLEPSSNEQYF. Written as DNA, the CDR3 is TGTGCCAGCAGCTTAGAGCCCTCTAGTAACGAGCAGTACTTC.

The chain joins TRBV2 to TRBJ2-1; the match to TRBD2 covers 11 bases. The junction had 5 bases not matched to a gene; V was cut back by 4 bases and J by 0 bases. Germline V CDR1 and CDR2: SNHLY, FYNNEI. The CDR3 consists of 17 residues. Here the CDR3 reads CASSGDSGRASYNEQFF. The CDR3 nucleotides are TGTGCCAGCAGTGGGGATAGCGGGAGGGCCTCCTACAATGAGCAGTTCTTC.

This chain uses TRBV9 with TRBJ2-7, with TRBD1 as a possible D gene (6 bases). This CDR3 comprises 15 residues. Trimming took off 3 bases at V and 5 bases at J, with 18 bases between the two ends. Germline CDR1 SGDLS, CDR2 YYNGEE. The CDR3: CASSGPGAGADEQYF. CDR3 bases: TGTGCCAGCAGCGGACCTGGGGCAGGGGCGGACGAGCAGTACTTC. The full variable domain, in which reference TRBV9 and TRBJ2-7 provide the parts outside the CDR3, is DSGVTQTPKHLITATGQRVTLRCSPRSGDLSVYWYQQSLDQGLQFLIQYYNGEERAKGNILERFSAQQFPDLHSELNLSSLELGDSALYFCASSGPGAGADEQYFGPGTRLTVT.

The chain couples TRBV27 to TRBJ1-4; D is possibly TRBD1 (6 bases). Trimming removed 8 bases from V and 5 bases from J, with 15 bases in between. The CDR3 runs to 14 residues. Germline V CDR1 and CDR2: MNHEY, SMNVEV (reference sequence). For the CDR3, the DNA is TGTGCCAGCGCGGACAGACTCTTGAATGAAAAACTGTTTTTT. Protein: CASADRLLNEKLFF.

The chain joins TRBV6-6 to TRBJ2-7; tentatively, D is TRBD2 (6 bases). Trimming pared 5 bases from V and 0 bases from J, leaving 14 bases between. There are 15 residues in the CDR3. Germline CDR1 and CDR2: MNHNY and SVGAGI (reference sequence). The CDR3 here is CASSPRRRASYEQYF. The CDR3 DNA follows: TGTGCCAGCAGTCCCCGCCGGAGGGCCTCCTACGAGCAGTACTTC.

On this clone itself: Other DNA variants within this sample encode the same CDR3. The chain is built from TRBV2 and TRBJ1-5; weak D call: TRBD1 (5 bases). CDR3 length: 14 residues. Trimming took off 3 bases at V and 4 bases at J, with 10 bases between the two ends. Looked up from germline, CDR1 is SNHLY and CDR2 is FYNNEI. DNA for the CDR3: TGTGCCAGCAGTGACAGGGTGGGGAATCAGCCCCAGCATTTT. Its translation: CASSDRVGNQPQHF.

The genes are TRBV18 and TRBJ2-3; D perhaps matches TRBD1 (6 bases). The V gene's germline CDR1 is KGHSH and CDR2 LQKENI. Trimming pared 5 bases from V and 0 bases from J, leaving 18 bases between. CDR3 length: 17 residues. This CDR3 reads CASSSITGTHSTDTQYF. The DNA for the CDR3 is TGTGCCAGCTCATCGATTACCGGGACACATAGCACAGATACGCAGTATTTT.

The V call is TRBV28, the J call TRBJ1-5, with TRBD1 as a possible D gene (6 bases). In germline, CDR1 is MDHEN, CDR2 SYDVKM. The CDR3 totals 15 residues. The ends were cut back, 4 bases at V and 3 bases at J, with 13 bases in the middle. The CDR3 nucleotides read TGTGCCAGCAGTTCCACAGGGAAACCCAATCAGCCCCAGCATTTT. It codes for CASSSTGKPNQPQHF.

This chain links TRBV18 with TRBJ2-5; D is possibly TRBD2 (6 bases). The CDR3 extends over 14 amino acids. Germline V lookup: CDR1 KGHSH, CDR2 LQKENI. Trimming removed 6 bases from V and 2 bases from J, with 13 bases in between. CDR3: CASSHKAGQETQYF. The CDR3 DNA is TGTGCCAGCTCGCACAAGGCGGGGCAAGAGACCCAGTACTTC.

The chain carries TRBV7-3 and TRBJ2-3, with D unclear. The V and J ends lost 5 bases and 2 bases respectively, with 8 bases between them. This CDR3 has 13 amino acids. Looked up from germline, CDR1 is SGHTA and CDR2 is FQGTGA. CDR3 DNA sequence: TGTGCCAGCAGCGCCCGGAACACAGATACGCAGTATTTT. Translating it yields CASSARNTDTQYF.

The chain couples TRBV19 to TRBJ1-1; D not certain. Germline V gene lookup returns CDR1 LNHDA and CDR2 SQIVND (reference sequence). This CDR3 contains 12 residues. With 3 bases removed from V and 8 bases from J, the gap between germline ends came to 10 bases. This chain's CDR3 is CASSIGVGEAFF. The CDR3 DNA reads TGTGCCAGTAGTATTGGTGTGGGGGAAGCTTTCTTT.

The J gene is TRBJ1-4, the V gene TRBV5-1; D unclear. The V end was cut by 0 bases, the J end by 7 bases, with 13 bases between. The germline V gene has CDR1 SGHRS and CDR2 YFSETQ. The CDR3 length is 15 residues. As DNA, the CDR3 is TGCGCCAGCAGCTTGGGGGTCCAATCGGGTGAAAAACTGTTTTTT. Encoded protein: CASSLGVQSGEKLFF.

The chain recombines TRBV5-1 with TRBJ2-3; 9 bases match TRBD2. V lost 5 bases and J lost 8; bases outside the gene matches: 9. Germline V gene data show CDR1 as SGHRS and CDR2 as YFSETQ. The CDR3 covers 14 residues. The CDR3 region has the DNA TGCGCCAGCAGGGCGGCGGGAGGGCCTGGTACGCAGTATTTT. Protein: CASRAAGGPGTQYF.

This chain links TRBV12-5 with TRBJ1-1; tentatively, D is TRBD1 (5 bases). V was shortened by 2 bases and J by 1 base, with 23 bases between the two germline ends. Germline CDR1 LGHNT, CDR2 FRNRAP. The length of the CDR3 is 19 residues. The CDR3 sequence is CASGLSPLGDSLQNTEAFF. CDR3 nucleotides: TGTGCTAGTGGTTTGTCCCCTCTGGGGGATTCCCTTCAGAACACTGAAGCTTTCTTT.

The genes are TRBV30 and TRBJ2-1; D gene ambiguous. The CDR3 sequence is 12 residues long. V was pared by 5 bases and J by 7 bases, with 12 bases between. CDR1 is GTSNPN, CDR2 SVGIG, per germline (reference sequence). The CDR3 DNA reads as TGTGCCTGGGCCGGGTCGGCTAATGAGCAGTTCTTC. It codes for CAWAGSANEQFF.

V usage is TRBV27 and J usage is TRBJ2-1; TRBD2 matches at 10 bases. J was trimmed by 0 bases and V by 6 bases; bases with no gene match: 2. In germline, CDR1 is MNHEY, CDR2 SMNVEV (reference sequence). This CDR3 has 15 amino acids. Here the CDR3 DNA reads TGTGCCAGCAGGGGACTAGCGCGCTCCTACAATGAGCAGTTCTTC. This sequence encodes CASRGLARSYNEQFF.

J is TRBJ1-1 and V is TRBV28; D is unclear. V was trimmed by 2 bases and J by 8 bases, leaving 6 bases between them. The V gene's germline CDR1 is MDHEN and CDR2 SYDVKM. CDR3 length: 11 residues. The CDR3 sequence is CASSLRGEAFF. The CDR3 nucleotides read TGTGCCAGCAGTTTACGGGGAGAAGCTTTCTTT.

CDR3 sequence reads: CAISGLAGANEQFF. CDR3 DNA: TGTGCCATCAGTGGACTAGCGGGTGCCAATGAGCAGTTCTTC. The V call is TRBV10-3, the J call TRBJ2-1; 10 bases align to TRBD2. Per the germline V gene, CDR1 is ENHRY and CDR2 is SYGVKD. V lost 4 bases, J lost 6 bases, and 3 bases stayed unmatched. This CDR3 contains 14 residues.